These 13 T cell receptor beta chains were all obtained from the same sample, sequenced in a study of TET2 disruption in CD19-targeted CAR T cells. Treatment specified: autologous CTL019 cells: CD19 CAR with 4-1BB and CD3 zeta domains. These receptors' antigens are unknown. Only in-frame clones appear in the TCRdb table, and some are missing; sequencing was by immunoSEQ multiplex PCR. This table holds about 2,000 clones. The material sequenced was CD8+ T cells sorted from cultured blood T cells, taken for CD19 CAR T cell therapy. The source is a man aged 65-85 years with chronic lymphocytic leukemia.

On this clone itself: The read halts 3 residues ahead of the CDR3 end, with the missing end drawn from the germline J gene. The chain has TRBV5-6 and TRBJ2-3; a possible D gene is TRBD2 (6 bases). Germline lookup yields CDR1 SGHDT and CDR2 YYEEEE. The CDR3 totals 13 residues. The part of the CDR3 DNA that was read is TGTGCCAGCAGCTTGCGAGCGGGCTACCCG. Its translation: CASSLRAGYP. The whole CDR3 protein is CASSLRAGYPQYF.

Frequency places this clone as medium-sized. The CDR3 end lies 3 residues beyond the end of the read and is filled in from the germline J gene. The chain uses TRBV27 and TRBJ2-7; D uncertain. The CDR3 spans 11 residues. Trimming removed 10 bases from V and 4 bases from J, with 11 bases in between. Germline V gene sequence: CDR1 MNHEY, CDR2 SMNVEV (reference sequence). The sequenced CDR3 bases are TGTGCCACCACCTTCGCGTACGAG. Its translation: CATTFAYE. In full, the CDR3 is CATTFAYEQYF.

This clone is labeled medium-sized (0.01 to 0.1%) based on frequency. The CDR3 goes on 3 residues after the read ends, and that part is filled in from the germline J gene. This chain joins TRBV7-3 and TRBJ2-3, with no clear D. Germline CDR1 and CDR2: SGHTA and FQGTGA. V dropped 2 bases and J dropped 1 base, with 7 bases sitting between them. This CDR3 has 14 amino acids. The CDR3 DNA, read in part, is TGTGCCAGCAGCTTAGCGGAGCGCACAGATACG. Translated, it gives CASSLAERTDT. The complete CDR3 protein is CASSLAERTDTQYF.

This clone is classed as medium-sized by frequency. The sequenced fragment ends 3 residues before the CDR3 boundary, so the rest is inferred from the germline J gene. The rearrangement uses TRBV6-2 or TRBV6-3 and TRBJ2-7; 12 bases line up with TRBD1. CDR1 is MNHEY and CDR2 is SVGEGT in the germline V gene. Unmatched junction bases numbered 6, after V lost 5 bases and J lost 4 bases. The CDR3 is made up of 15 amino acids. The CDR3 protein is CASSKPGQGAYEQYF. The sequenced part of the CDR3 DNA is TGTGCCAGCAGTAAGCCGGGACAGGGGGCTTACGAG.

As regards this clone: The read ends 3 residues before the CDR3 terminus; that terminus is restored from the germline J gene. This chain links TRBV19 with TRBJ1-5; D ambiguous. V lost 7 bases and J 0 bases, leaving 13 bases between the germline ends. Germline V CDR1 and CDR2: LNHDA, SQIVND (reference sequence). The CDR3 has 15 residues. The CDR3 DNA, read in part, is TGTGCCAGTACCGCCACGGACTATAGCAATCAGCCC. Its translation: CASTATDYSNQP. The entire CDR3 protein is CASTATDYSNQPQHF.

This clone is called medium-sized based on its frequency. The CDR3 is cut off 3 residues early in the read; its end comes from the germline J gene. The J gene is TRBJ2-5, the V gene TRBV2, with 8 bases identical to TRBD2. The ends lost 11 bases at V and 2 bases at J; junction bases unmatched: 13. The CDR3 is 15 amino acids. Germline CDR1 SNHLY, CDR2 FYNNEI. The DNA read from the CDR3 is TGTGCCCGCTCCCCGAACGGGGGGGCTCAAGAGACC. Translation gives CARSPNGGAQET. The complete CDR3 sequence is CARSPNGGAQETQYF.

This clone ranks as medium-sized in terms of frequency. The read terminates 3 residues before the CDR3 end, so the remaining end is supplied by the germline J gene. This chain links TRBV6-1 with TRBJ1-1; maybe TRBD1 (6 bases). The CDR3 length is 11 residues. Germline CDR1 reads MNHNS; CDR2 reads SASEGT. The CDR3 loop is CASSAQGWAFF. The DNA read from the CDR3 is TGTGCCAGCAGTGCACAGGGATGG.

Measured by frequency, this clone is medium-sized. The read stops 3 residues short of the end of the CDR3; the missing end is completed from the germline J gene. V usage is TRBV4-1 and J usage is TRBJ1-5; D is unresolved. Deletions cut 3 bases from V and 4 bases from J, with 7 bases between. CDR1 MGHRA and CDR2 YSYEKL come from the germline V gene. This CDR3 spans 13 amino acids. Partial CDR3 DNA: TGCGCCAGCAGCCATACTTTAAATCAGCCC. Protein sequence: CASSHTLNQP. From start to end, the CDR3 is CASSHTLNQPQHF.

Its frequency marks this clone as medium-sized (0.01 to 0.1%). Read data end 3 residues before the CDR3 end; the end is taken from the germline J gene. The chain links TRBV20-1 to TRBJ2-5, with a tentative D call TRBD2 (7 bases). Germline values: CDR1 DFQATT, CDR2 SNEGSKA (reference sequence). The CDR3 is 15 residues long. Trimming left V 0 bases short and J 5 bases short, with 16 bases between. CDR3 region: CSARDLTGGRETQYF. The part of the CDR3 DNA that was read is TGCAGTGCTAGAGACTTAACGGGGGGCCGGGAGACC.

Worth noting for this clone: From the germline J gene comes the end of the CDR3, since the read stops 3 residues before it. The chain links TRBV29-1 to TRBJ2-4; TRBD1 aligns across 9 bases. The CDR3 sequence is 14 residues long. The germline V gene has CDR1 SQVTM and CDR2 ANQGSEA. The sequenced CDR3 bases are TGCAGCGGCTGGACAGGGGACGGGCAGTATGGT. This translates into CSGWTGDGQYG. The entire CDR3 protein reads CSGWTGDGQYGQYF.

Remarks on this clone: Sequencing ends 3 residues short of the CDR3 end; the germline J gene provides the rest. The chain employs TRBV7-6 and TRBJ1-2; D gene uncertain. CDR1 SGHVS and CDR2 FNYEAQ come from the germline V gene. The CDR3 totals 16 residues. CDR3 DNA, as far as it was read: TGTGCCAGCAGCTTAGTGTCGTGGCAGGATGGGCACGAC. It codes for CASSLVSWQDGHD. The whole CDR3 sequence reads CASSLVSWQDGHDYTF.

Considering frequency, this clone is medium-sized. The read is 3 residues too short to cover the CDR3 end, so that end is filled in from the germline J gene. The gene calls are TRBV4-2 and TRBJ2-2, with 8 bases matching TRBD2. There are 17 residues in the CDR3. In germline, CDR1 is LGHNA, CDR2 YNFKEQ. With V trimmed by 1 base and J by 2 bases, 6 bases remained unmatched. Incomplete CDR3 DNA: TGTGCCAGCAGCCAAGGCCCCAGCGGGGGAAACACCGGGGAG. Protein sequence: CASSQGPSGGNTGE. The complete CDR3 reads CASSQGPSGGNTGELFF.

About this clone itself: From the germline J gene comes the end of the CDR3, since the read stops 3 residues before it. The rearrangement links TRBV27 to TRBJ2-1, with 8 positions matching TRBD1. The CDR3 contains 12 residues. Germline V gives CDR1 MNHEY, CDR2 SMNVEV (reference sequence). The junction had 2 bases not matched to a gene; V was cut back by 5 bases and J by 8 bases. The sequenced CDR3 bases are TGTGCCAGCAGTCTCAGGGGGCATGAG. This codes for CASSLRGHE. The full-length CDR3 reads as CASSLRGHEQFF.